Only a few counts were recorded for the clone carrying this T cell receptor beta chain. As yet, its antigen is unknown. These data are taken from a study of blood T cells in healthy people across ages. Study outcomes and limitations: Roughly linear declines in TCR beta diversity per million T cells occurred with age. The study found more naive CD4+ cells and higher diversity in long-lived than aged donors.

Russia was home to the donors, healthy Caucasian individuals aged about 6 to 100. Germline V CDR1 and CDR2: SGHRS, YFSETQ. The CDR3 covers 13 residues. V gave up 3 bases and J gave up 11 bases; unmatched junction bases: 7. It was with a sample-barcoded 5' primer and a J-beta primer mix that a second PCR of about 6 to 12 cycles was run. Tags on each cDNA molecule came from a template-switch adaptor with 12 random nucleotides. TCRdb recomputed calls from the 5' RACE reads with MiXCR, one row per CDR3 protein. The sample lists approximately 1.5 million distinct CDR3 sequences, about 31% occurring once. This chain uses TRBV5-1 with TRBJ2-1; 8 bases line up with TRBD1. The sequence was collected from a woman younger than 45 in good health. Sequenced sample: blood. The CDR3 DNA is TGCGCCAGCAGCTCTGGACAGGGCGATAAGCAGTTCTTC. It encodes CASSSGQGDKQFF.